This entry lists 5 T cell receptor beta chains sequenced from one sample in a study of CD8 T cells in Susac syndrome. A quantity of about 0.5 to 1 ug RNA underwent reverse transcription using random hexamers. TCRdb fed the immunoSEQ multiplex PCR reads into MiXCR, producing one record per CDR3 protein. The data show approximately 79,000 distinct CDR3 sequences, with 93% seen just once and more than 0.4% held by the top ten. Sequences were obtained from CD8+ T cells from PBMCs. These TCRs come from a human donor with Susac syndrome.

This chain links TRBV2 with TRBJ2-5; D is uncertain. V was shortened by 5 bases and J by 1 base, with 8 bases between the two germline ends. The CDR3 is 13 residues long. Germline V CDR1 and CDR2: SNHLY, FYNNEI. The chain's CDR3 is CASSPRLQETQYF. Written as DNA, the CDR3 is TGTGCCAGCAGTCCTAGACTCCAAGAGACCCAGTACTTC.

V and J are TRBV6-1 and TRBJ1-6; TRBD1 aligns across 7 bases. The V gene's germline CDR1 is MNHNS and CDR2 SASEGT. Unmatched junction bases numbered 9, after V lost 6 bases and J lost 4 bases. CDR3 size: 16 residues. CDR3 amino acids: CASRTPGQLYNSPLHF. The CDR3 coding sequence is TGTGCCAGCAGAACTCCGGGACAGCTGTATAATTCACCCCTCCACTTT.

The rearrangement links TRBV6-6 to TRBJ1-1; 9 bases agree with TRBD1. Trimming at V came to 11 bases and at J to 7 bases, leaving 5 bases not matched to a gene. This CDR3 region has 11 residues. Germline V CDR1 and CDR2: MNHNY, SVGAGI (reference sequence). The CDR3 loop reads CAGTGLNEAFF. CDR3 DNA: TGTGCCGGGACAGGGTTGAATGAAGCTTTCTTT.

This CDR3 is CASTLAQLDNEQFF. CDR3 DNA sequence: TGTGCCAGTACGCTAGCGCAACTGGACAATGAGCAGTTCTTC. The chain joins TRBV3-1 to TRBJ2-1; the D gene is possibly TRBD2 (6 bases). Trimming left V 9 bases short and J 5 bases short, with 17 bases between. CDR1 LGHDT and CDR2 YNNKEL come from the germline V gene (reference sequence). The CDR3 spans 14 residues.

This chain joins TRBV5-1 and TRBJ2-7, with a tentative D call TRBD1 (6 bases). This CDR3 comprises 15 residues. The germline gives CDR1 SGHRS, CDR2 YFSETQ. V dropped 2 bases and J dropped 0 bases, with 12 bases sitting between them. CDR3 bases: TGCGCCAGCAGCTTTTCGACAGGCGGCTCCTACGAGCAGTACTTC. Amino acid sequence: CASSFSTGGSYEQYF.